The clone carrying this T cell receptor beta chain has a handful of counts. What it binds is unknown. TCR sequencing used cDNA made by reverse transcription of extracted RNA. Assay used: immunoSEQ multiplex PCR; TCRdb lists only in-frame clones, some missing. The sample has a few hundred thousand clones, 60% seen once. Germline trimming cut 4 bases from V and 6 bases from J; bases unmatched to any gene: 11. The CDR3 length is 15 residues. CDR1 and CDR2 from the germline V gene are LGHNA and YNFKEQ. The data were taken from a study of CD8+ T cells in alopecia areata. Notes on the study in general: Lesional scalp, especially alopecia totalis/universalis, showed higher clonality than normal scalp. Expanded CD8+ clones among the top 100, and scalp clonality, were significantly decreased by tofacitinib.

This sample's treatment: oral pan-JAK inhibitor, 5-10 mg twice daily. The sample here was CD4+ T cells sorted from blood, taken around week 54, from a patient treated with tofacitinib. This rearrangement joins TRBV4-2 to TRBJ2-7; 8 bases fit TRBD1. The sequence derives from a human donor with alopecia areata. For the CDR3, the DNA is TGTGCCAGCAGCCCCAGGACAGGGTTCCCCTCCGAGCAGTACTTC. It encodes CASSPRTGFPSEQYF.